The rows below give T cell receptor beta chains drawn from one sample of a study of shared clonotypes between healthy human individuals. Repertoires were generated with immunoSEQ multiplex PCR, while TCRdb's copy carries only in-frame clones and drops some. The repertoire holds roughly 2.2 million clones, with over 90% as singletons. The sequenced sample was naive CD4+ T cells from PBMCs. These receptors all come from a young man in good health. Some clones in this sample may be carry-over from other donors' samples. Both conserved end residues are part of each CDR3. The D gene is left open where the match is weak. Clone size is shown for a subset of rows, as once, few, many or a class of expanded clone.

clone_size,j_call,cdr3_length,d_call,v_call,cdr3_aa,cdr3_nt
few,TRBJ1-1,13,TRBD1,TRBV29-1,CSVVGQVNTEAFF,TGCAGCGTTGTGGGACAGGTGAACACTGAAGCTTTCTTT
.,TRBJ2-7,15,.,TRBV7-2,CASSLAAGPAYEQYF,TGTGCCAGCAGCCTCGCGGCGGGACCGGCCTACGAGCAGTACTTC
.,TRBJ2-3,18,TRBD2,TRBV28,CASTPLRVSGGPGDTQYF,TGTGCCAGCACCCCCTTACGTGTTAGCGGGGGTCCGGGGGATACGCAGTATTTT
.,TRBJ1-2,14,.,TRBV11-2,CASSSTRRFYGYTF,TGTGCCAGCAGCTCTACCCGCAGGTTCTATGGCTACACCTTC
.,TRBJ1-1,11,.,TRBV5-5,CASSKYTEAFF,TGTGCCAGCAGTAAGTACACTGAAGCTTTCTTT
once,TRBJ1-5,14,.,TRBV27,CATSEVYGNQPQHF,TGTGCCACCTCTGAAGTTTACGGCAATCAGCCCCAGCATTTT
.,TRBJ2-7,15,TRBD2,TRBV18,CASSPGRSGSNEQYF,TGTGCCAGCTCACCGGGTCGAAGCGGGAGCAACGAGCAGTACTTC
.,TRBJ2-3,12,TRBD1,TRBV28,CASGTGTDTQYF,TGTGCCAGCGGGACAGGGACAGATACGCAGTATTTT
once,TRBJ1-1,14,TRBD1,TRBV29-1,CSTKKTGENTEAFF,TGCAGCACGAAAAAGACAGGGGAAAACACTGAAGCTTTCTTT
.,TRBJ2-1,12,.,TRBV2,CASSSSGNEQFF,TGTGCCAGCAGTTCCTCCGGCAATGAGCAGTTCTTC
.,TRBJ2-7,15,.,TRBV28,CASSLRSGGAYEQYF,TGTGCCAGCAGTTTAAGGTCCGGGGGCGCCTACGAGCAGTACTTC
.,TRBJ2-2,13,.,TRBV18,CASSFGLTGELFF,TGTGCCAGCTCATTCGGGCTCACCGGGGAGCTGTTTTTT
once,TRBJ2-7,15,TRBD2,TRBV6-5,CASTKGAGGSYEQYF,TGTGCCAGCACGAAAGGGGCGGGAGGGTCCTACGAGCAGTACTTC
.,TRBJ1-5,15,.,TRBV9,CASSGNSRVDQPQHF,TGTGCCAGCAGCGGCAACTCAAGGGTGGATCAGCCCCAGCATTTT
.,TRBJ1-2,14,TRBD1,TRBV7-2,CASNLNRGDYGYTF,TGTGCCAGCAACTTGAACAGGGGTGACTATGGCTACACCTTC
.,TRBJ2-2,18,TRBD2,TRBV4-2,CASSQRSLAGGTPRELFF,TGTGCCAGCAGCCAACGGTCACTAGCGGGAGGGACTCCCCGGGAGCTGTTTTTT
.,TRBJ2-7,15,TRBD2,TRBV23-1,CASSPSGRSAYEQYF,TGCGCCAGCAGCCCTAGCGGGAGGTCCGCCTACGAGCAGTACTTC
.,TRBJ1-1,12,.,TRBV28,CECSGQNTEAFF,TGTGAGTGTTCGGGACAGAACACTGAAGCTTTCTTT
once,TRBJ2-7,15,TRBD2,TRBV6-6,CASSDGLAGAYEQYF,TGTGCCAGCAGCGACGGACTAGCGGGGGCCTACGAGCAGTACTTC
.,TRBJ1-1,13,.,TRBV28,CASSLQGGTEAFF,TGTGCCAGCAGTTTACAGGGAGGGACTGAAGCTTTCTTT
.,TRBJ2-1,16,TRBD2,TRBV28,CASSPLAGGSYNEQFF,TGTGCCAGCAGTCCCCTAGCGGGAGGCTCCTACAATGAGCAGTTCTTC
.,TRBJ2-2,18,TRBD2,TRBV7-8,CASSPYLALRERTGELFF,TGTGCCAGCAGCCCGTACCTAGCTCTGCGGGAGAGGACCGGGGAGCTGTTTTTT
.,TRBJ1-5,14,TRBD1,TRBV5-1,CASIEGQGRGPQHF,TGCGCCAGCATAGAAGGACAGGGCCGGGGGCCCCAGCATTTT
once,TRBJ1-5,12,.,TRBV28,CASSSGGQPQHF,TGTGCCAGCAGTTCGGGGGGGCAGCCCCAGCATTTT
.,TRBJ2-3,15,.,TRBV7-8,CASSLVLAREETQYF,TGTGCCAGCAGCTTAGTTCTAGCGAGGGAGGAGACGCAGTATTTT
.,TRBJ2-1,15,.,TRBV7-2,CASRSPGPARSEQFF,TGTGCCAGCAGATCGCCGGGGCCCGCCCGTAGTGAGCAGTTCTTC
.,TRBJ1-1,15,.,TRBV7-8,CASSLASGRNTEAFF,TGTGCCAGCAGCTTAGCGTCCGGACGGAACACTGAAGCTTTCTTT
.,TRBJ2-7,14,.,TRBV10-2,CASSEPPGVGEQYF,TGCGCCAGCAGTGAGCCCCCAGGGGTGGGGGAGCAGTACTTC
.,TRBJ2-5,14,.,TRBV28,CASSRDWYQETQYF,TGTGCCAGCAGTCGGGACTGGTACCAAGAGACCCAGTACTTC
.,TRBJ2-7,14,.,TRBV6-6,CASSRGNNAYEQYF,TGTGCCAGCAGTAGGGGGAACAACGCCTACGAGCAGTACTTC
few,TRBJ1-5,14,.,TRBV18,CASSPGRYNQPQHF,TGTGCCAGCTCACCAGGGCGTTACAATCAGCCCCAGCATTTT
few,TRBJ2-2,13,.,TRBV4-2,CASSPSYTGELFF,TGTGCCAGCAGCCCCTCGTACACCGGGGAGCTGTTTTTT
.,TRBJ2-7,13,.,TRBV25-1,CASTRDHSYEQYF,TGTGCCAGCACCCGGGACCACTCCTACGAGCAGTACTTC
.,TRBJ2-3,16,.,TRBV5-1,CASSFGLAARTDTQYF,TGCGCCAGCAGCTTCGGGCTAGCTGCCCGCACAGATACGCAGTATTTT
.,TRBJ2-7,16,TRBD1,TRBV23-1,CASSHREKTGSHEQYF,TGCGCCAGCAGTCACCGTGAGAAGACAGGGAGCCACGAGCAGTACTTC
.,TRBJ2-1,14,.,TRBV11-2,CASSLRVGGGEQFF,TGTGCCAGCAGCTTACGCGTGGGAGGAGGTGAGCAGTTCTTC
.,TRBJ2-2,15,.,TRBV27,CASSLSWADTGELFF,TGTGCCAGCAGTTTATCGTGGGCTGACACCGGGGAGCTGTTTTTT
few,TRBJ2-7,12,.,TRBV7-9,CASSLRGYEQYF,TGTGCCAGCAGCCTGAGGGGCTACGAGCAGTACTTC
.,TRBJ1-1,13,TRBD1,TRBV30,CAWDGQGRTEAFF,TGTGCCTGGGACGGACAGGGAAGAACTGAAGCTTTCTTT
.,TRBJ2-5,17,TRBD2,TRBV25-1,CASSEYGLAGPQETQYF,TGTGCCAGCAGTGAATACGGACTAGCGGGACCCCAAGAGACCCAGTACTTC
.,TRBJ1-2,15,TRBD1,TRBV2,CATAFGQVLGSGYTF,TGTGCCACCGCATTTGGACAGGTCCTAGGTAGCGGCTACACCTTC
.,TRBJ1-1,12,.,TRBV6-1,CASSEVREVAFF,TGTGCCAGCAGTGAAGTGAGGGAGGTAGCTTTCTTT
once,TRBJ2-7,14,TRBD1,TRBV5-4,CASSLRQGPYEQYF,TGTGCCAGCAGCCTAAGACAGGGGCCATACGAGCAGTACTTC
.,TRBJ2-7,14,.,TRBV6-1,CASRRGQAPYEQYF,TGTGCCAGCAGGCGTGGACAAGCGCCCTACGAGCAGTACTTC
once,TRBJ2-7,18,TRBD2,TRBV4-2,CASSVRTGLAGKRYEQYF,TGTGCCAGCAGCGTAAGAACCGGACTAGCGGGTAAACGCTACGAGCAGTACTTC